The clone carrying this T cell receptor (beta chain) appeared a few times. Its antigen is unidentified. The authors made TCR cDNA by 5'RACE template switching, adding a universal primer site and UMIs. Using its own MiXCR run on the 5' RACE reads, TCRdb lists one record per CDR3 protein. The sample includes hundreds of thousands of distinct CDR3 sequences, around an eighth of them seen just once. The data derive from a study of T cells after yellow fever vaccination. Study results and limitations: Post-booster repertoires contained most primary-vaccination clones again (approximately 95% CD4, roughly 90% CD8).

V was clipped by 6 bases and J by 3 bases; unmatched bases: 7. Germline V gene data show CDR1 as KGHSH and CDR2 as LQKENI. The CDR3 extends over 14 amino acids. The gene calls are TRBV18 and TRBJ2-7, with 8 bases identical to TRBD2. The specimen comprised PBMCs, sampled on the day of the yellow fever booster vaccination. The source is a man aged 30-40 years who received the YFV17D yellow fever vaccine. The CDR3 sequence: CASSMGLVGYEQYF. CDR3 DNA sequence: TGTGCCAGCTCCATGGGACTAGTAGGCTACGAGCAGTACTTC.